The 19 T cell receptor beta chains listed next were all sequenced from one sample in a study of blood T cells in healthy people across ages. A second PCR, run for roughly 6 to 11 cycles, used a sample-barcoded 5' primer plus a J-beta primer mix. TCRdb re-derived calls from the 5' RACE reads in MiXCR, one entry per CDR3 protein. Here the sample spans 1.5 million to 2 million distinct CDR3 sequences, 28% being singletons. The source material was blood. The receptors originated from a woman aged 25-40 years in good health.

The table lists this clonotype with a few counts. V and J are TRBV12-5 and TRBJ1-2; D might be TRBD1 (5 bases). The length of the CDR3 is 17 residues. Germline V gene data show CDR1 as LGHNT and CDR2 as FRNRAP. Trimming shortened V by 0 bases and J by 6 bases, and 20 bases separated the two germline ends. For the CDR3, the DNA is TGTGCTAGTGGTTTGGTTCGCGGCGGACTAGTGGGGGATGGCTACACCTTC. Its protein is CASGLVRGGLVGDGYTF.

This clonotype has at least ten counts. The chain joins TRBV6-2 or TRBV6-3 to TRBJ2-1; 7 bases map to TRBD1. This CDR3 spans 13 amino acids. Trimming took 6 bases from V and 6 from J; bases not matched to a gene: 5. Germline CDR1 MNHEY, CDR2 SVGEGT. The CDR3 DNA reads TGTGCCAGCAGCTACGACAGGGCCAATGAGCAGTTCTTC. It specifies CASSYDRANEQFF.

The sample holds a few counts of this clonotype. The rearrangement uses TRBV6-2 or TRBV6-3 and TRBJ2-1; a possible D gene is TRBD2 (7 bases). The CDR3 is 14 amino acids. V shed 8 bases and J shed 10 bases, with 21 bases lying between them. CDR1 is MNHEY, CDR2 SVGEGT, per germline. In DNA, the CDR3 is TGTGCCAGCGGGCCCGGCTCGGGGGGCTTGGAGCAGTTCTTC. Amino acid sequence: CASGPGSGGLEQFF.

This clonotype came up many times. This CDR3 is CSVRRGDNEKLFF. The CDR3 coding sequence is TGCAGCGTTCGTAGGGGGGATAATGAAAAACTGTTTTTT. V gene TRBV29-1 combines with J gene TRBJ1-4; TRBD1 might be the D (6 bases). CDR1 and CDR2 from the germline V gene are SQVTM and ANQGSEA. With 5 bases removed from V and 4 bases from J, the gap between germline ends came to 11 bases. The CDR3 covers 13 residues. The full variable domain, in which reference TRBV29-1 and TRBJ1-4 provide the parts outside the CDR3, is SAVISQKPSRDICQRGTSLTIQCQVDSQVTMMFWYRQQPGQSLTLIATANQGSEATYESGFVIDKFPISRPNLTFSTLTVSNMSPEDSSIYLCSVRRGDNEKLFFGSGTQLSVL.

The rearrangement uses TRBV2 and TRBJ2-7; D uncertain. The CDR3 length is 11 residues. V was shortened by 8 bases and J by 7 bases, with 12 bases between the two germline ends. Germline assignment: CDR1 SNHLY and CDR2 FYNNEI. CDR3 bases: TGTGCCAGCGCGAAAGAGTATGAGCAGTACTTC. This sequence encodes CASAKEYEQYF.

This clonotype was counted between two and nine times. This rearrangement joins TRBV20-1 to TRBJ1-6, with a possible D match to TRBD1 (6 bases). Germline V CDR1 and CDR2: DFQATT, SNEGSKA (reference sequence). The CDR3 runs 13 residues. V shed 4 bases and J shed 7 bases, with 11 bases lying between them. CDR3 residues: CSAIGTPNSPLHF. The CDR3 DNA reads TGCAGTGCTATTGGGACACCGAATTCACCCCTCCACTTT.

This clonotype was counted between two and nine times. The V and J genes are TRBV4-3 and TRBJ2-4; D may be TRBD1 or TRBD2 (6 bases each). Matching the DNA end better, TRBJ2-7 makes the J call doubtful. This CDR3 is 14 amino acids long. The germline V gene encodes CDR1 LGHNA and CDR2 YSLEER. The CDR3 protein is CAPNRAGPIYEQYF. DNA for the CDR3: TGCGCCCCTAACAGGGCGGGACCAATCTACGAGCAGTACTTC.

This clonotype has a count of ten or more. This chain connects TRBV20-1 to TRBJ2-5, with 11 bases aligning to TRBD2. The CDR3 has 14 residues. Trimming took 6 bases from V and 3 from J; bases not matched to a gene: 6. In germline, CDR1 is DFQATT, CDR2 SNEGSKA (reference sequence). DNA of the CDR3: TGCAGTGCGATGGCGGGACTAGCGGAAGAGACCCAGTACTTC. Its protein is CSAMAGLAEETQYF.

As regards this clonotype: A read error may produce the germline difference seen at one junction end. The CDR3 nucleotides read TGTGCCAGCAGTCCGCTTCTAGCGGGAGTTCCAACAGATGCGCAGTATTTT. It encodes CASSPLLAGVPTDAQYF. The chain recombines TRBV12-3 or TRBV12-4 with TRBJ2-3, with 10 positions matching TRBD2. CDR3 size: 17 residues.

The V and J genes are TRBV7-9 and TRBJ2-1; 9 bases are a match to TRBD2. This CDR3 region has 16 residues. The junction had 7 bases not matched to a gene; V was cut back by 3 bases and J by 4 bases. The germline CDR1 and CDR2 sequences are SEHNR and FQNEAQ (reference sequence). This CDR3 is CASSFGSGGTYNEQFF. DNA for the CDR3: TGTGCCAGCAGCTTCGGGAGCGGGGGGACTTACAATGAGCAGTTCTTC.

This clonotype occurred a few times. CDR3 bases: TGCGCCAGCAGTCCAGCGGACCGAGGAGTCTCTGGGGCCAACGTCCTGACTTTC. Amino acids: CASSPADRGVSGANVLTF. This sequence joins TRBV5-1 and TRBJ2-6; D is perhaps TRBD2 (5 bases). The length of the CDR3 is 18 residues. Germline loops: CDR1 SGHRS, CDR2 YFSETQ. Trimming stripped 5 bases from V and 0 bases from J, with 18 bases between.

This clonotype came up many times. The chain carries TRBV20-1 and TRBJ2-5, with D unclear. V was cut by 3 bases and J by 5 bases, with 16 bases left in between. This CDR3 spans 14 amino acids. Germline V gene sequence: CDR1 DFQATT, CDR2 SNEGSKA (reference sequence). CDR3 sequence: CSASLLVGQETQYF. DNA of the CDR3: TGCAGTGCTAGTCTCCTGGTGGGTCAGGAGACCCAGTACTTC.

This clonotype was detected many times. The rearrangement links TRBV5-1 to TRBJ1-2, with D unresolved. CDR3 length: 15 amino acids. CDR1 SGHRS and CDR2 YFSETQ come from the germline V gene. The germline V and J ends were trimmed by 0 bases and 4 bases, with 13 bases remaining between them. In DNA, the CDR3 is TGCGCCAGCAGCTTGGCCTCGGGGTCTGGCTATGGCTACACCTTC. This gives the protein CASSLASGSGYGYTF.

This clonotype was detected only a few times. The rearrangement links TRBV5-1 to TRBJ2-2; 7 bases fit TRBD2. Germline CDR1 is SGHRS and CDR2 is YFSETQ. With V trimmed by 4 bases and J by 7 bases, 10 bases remained unmatched. This CDR3 comprises 15 residues. DNA for the CDR3: TGCGCCAGCAGCCCGGGACTAACCACGAACGGGGAGCTGTTTTTT. Its protein product is CASSPGLTTNGELFF.

This clonotype was found many times. The CDR3 is CASSFSGTQYF. As DNA, the CDR3 is TGTGCCAGCAGCTTCTCCGGGACCCAGTACTTC. The rearrangement links TRBV9 to TRBJ2-3, with unresolved D. The DNA matches TRBJ2-5 better at its end, which makes the J call doubtful. This CDR3 is 11 amino acids long. Germline V gene sequence: CDR1 SGDLS, CDR2 YYNGEE.

The V gene is TRBV24-1, the J gene TRBJ2-1; no definite D call. CDR3 length: 14 amino acids. Germline values: CDR1 KGHDR, CDR2 SFDVKD. V was cut by 3 bases and J by 8 bases, with 13 bases left in between. The CDR3 reads CATSDRAWGYEQFF. The CDR3 DNA reads TGTGCCACCAGTGATCGAGCTTGGGGTTATGAGCAGTTCTTC.

The chain links TRBV7-3 to TRBJ1-1; D gene ambiguous. Trimming shortened V by 5 bases and J by 3 bases, and 10 bases separated the two germline ends. CDR3 length: 13 residues. CDR1 is SGHTA and CDR2 is FQGTGA in the germline V gene. The CDR3 protein is CASSPDGYTEAFF. The CDR3 DNA follows: TGTGCCAGCAGCCCAGACGGGTACACTGAAGCTTTCTTT.

This clonotype has just a few counts. One end of the junction fails to match germline, which may point to a read error. This chain joins TRBV7-9 and TRBJ2-7; TRBD1 or TRBD2 may be the D gene (5 bases each). Per germline, CDR1 SEHNR and CDR2 FQNEAQ (reference sequence). The CDR3 is made up of 15 amino acids. CDR3 residues: CASSLGWGSGETQYF. CDR3 DNA sequence: TGTGCCAGCAGCTTAGGTTGGGGCTCCGGGGAGACCCAGTATTTC.

The chain couples TRBV14 to TRBJ2-1, with TRBD2 identical over 10 bases. The CDR3 runs 15 residues. Germline CDR1 is SGHDN and CDR2 is FVKESK. J gave up 9 bases and V 5 bases, and 10 bases lay outside the gene matches. The CDR3 sequence: CASSARGAGGLEQFF. Here the CDR3 DNA reads TGTGCCAGCAGCGCCCGAGGAGCGGGGGGGCTTGAGCAGTTCTTC.